The sequence of this T cell receptor beta chain was determined in a study of PD-L1 blockade in urothelial cancer. Time point here: pretreatment peripheral blood. Measured with immunoSEQ multiplex PCR; TCRdb has only the in-frame clones, and not every one. This sample has about 63,000 clones; roughly four fifths occur once, and the top ten carry around 5.7%. There are 16 residues in the CDR3. V lost 5 bases, J lost 3 bases, and 14 bases stayed unmatched. The germline CDR1 and CDR2 sequences are SGHDT and YYEEEE. This clone was recorded many times. The chain links TRBV5-6 to TRBJ2-7; 7 bases line up with TRBD2. This specimen was PBMCs, taken around atezolizumab (anti-PD-L1) treatment. The clonotype comes from a man between 65 and 85 years old with urothelial cancer. The CDR3 DNA is TGTGCCAGCAGTTCTCCCCGGACGGGCGGGGGCTACGAGCAGTACTTC. This gives the protein CASSSPRTGGGYEQYF.